A selection of T cell receptor beta chains follows, all from one sample in a study of cytomegalovirus exposure and HLA in healthy donors. Profiling relied on immunoSEQ multiplex PCR, and the TCRdb table lists in-frame clones only, not all of them. The sample consists of 120,000 or so clones, 80% of them appearing once. The sample taken for sequencing was PBMCs. The receptors originated from a man aged 25-45 years in good health and CMV-seronegative. The CDR3 runs from the conserved cysteine through the conserved F or W. A D gene is named only where the DNA matches it firmly. Size is omitted from some rows. Given values are once, few, many or a class for expanded clones.

j_call d_call clone_size v_call cdr3_length cdr3_aa cdr3_nt
TRBJ2-7 TRBD1 NA TRBV5-5 16 CASSRLFTGASYEQYF TGTGCCAGCAGCCGCCTTTTTACAGGGGCCTCCTACGAGCAGTACTTC
TRBJ1-2 TRBD1 few TRBV27 15 CASSLRQGIGWGYTF TGTGCCAGCAGTCTCCGACAGGGGATTGGGTGGGGCTACACCTTC
TRBJ2-7 NA few TRBV7-2 13 CASSLNGRGEQYF TGTGCCAGCAGCTTAAACGGGAGAGGCGAGCAGTACTTC
TRBJ1-2 NA NA TRBV29-1 10 CSVGQDGYTF TGCAGCGTTGGACAGGATGGCTACACCTTC
TRBJ2-7 NA NA TRBV6-1 11 CASSDSYEQYF TGTGCCAGCAGCGACAGCTACGAGCAGTACTTC
TRBJ1-2 NA few TRBV28 14 CASSFPTGTYGYTF TGTGCCAGCAGTTTCCCCACAGGCACCTATGGCTACACCTTC
TRBJ2-1 TRBD1 NA TRBV5-4 16 CASSPSGQSSYNEQFF TGTGCCAGCAGCCCGTCGGGACAGAGCTCCTACAATGAGCAGTTCTTC
TRBJ2-7 TRBD1 NA TRBV10-1 14 CASSLGQGEGEQYF TGCGCCAGCAGTTTGGGACAGGGGGAAGGCGAGCAGTACTTC
TRBJ2-1 TRBD1 NA TRBV29-1 15 CSIAGTGGPYNEQFF TGCAGCATAGCCGGGACAGGGGGTCCATACAATGAGCAGTTCTTC
TRBJ2-5 TRBD1 NA TRBV5-6 17 CASSPPRTGASQETQYF TGTGCCAGCAGCCCGCCCCGGACAGGGGCTAGCCAAGAGACCCAGTACTTC
TRBJ2-3 TRBD2 few TRBV5-1 15 CASRGIAGLTDTQYF TGCGCCAGCCGGGGAATAGCGGGACTCACAGATACGCAGTATTTT
TRBJ2-7 TRBD2 NA TRBV4-1 15 CASRSLAATSYEQYF TGCGCCAGCCGGTCGCTAGCGGCGACCTCCTACGAGCAGTACTTC